The next 9 T cell receptor beta chains were all read from a single sample in a study of blood T cells in healthy people across ages (dated by TCRdb to the mid-2010s). Library preparation used 5' RACE. Sequencing used an Illumina HiSeq 2500. The second PCR ran for about 6 to 12 cycles and used a J-beta primer mix along with a sample-barcoded 5' primer. Clones were called with MiXCR by TCRdb after fastp trimmed the public reads at Q25, and only in-frame beta chains were retained. For every CDR3 protein sequence, its rows merge into one entry that carries the most common genes and DNA. Within this sample are some 1,500,000 distinct CDR3 sequences, with approximately 43% of them counted one time only. The top ten constitute over 3.5% of the sample. Sample: blood. The receptors shown here come from a woman aged 18-29 years in good health.

This clonotype showed up just a few times. The chain recombines TRBV6-2 or TRBV6-3 with TRBJ2-1; 7 nucleotides line up with TRBD2. Per the germline V gene, CDR1 is MNHEY and CDR2 is SVGEGT. Unmatched junction bases numbered 9, after V lost 6 bases and J lost 4 bases. The CDR3 is made up of 15 amino acids. CDR3 sequence reads: CASRLAFSGYNEQFF. For the CDR3, the DNA is TGTGCCAGCAGACTAGCGTTCAGCGGATACAATGAGCAGTTCTTC.

This chain connects TRBV27 to TRBJ2-7; 7 nucleotides agree with TRBD2. The CDR3 runs 17 residues. Germline CDR1 is MNHEY and CDR2 is SMNVEV (reference sequence). Trimming took 8 bases from V and 3 from J; bases not matched to a gene: 19. Written as DNA, the CDR3 is TGTGCCAGCGGCCTACTAGCGAACTCCCGGACTGTCTACGAGCAGTACTTC. Amino acid sequence: CASGLLANSRTVYEQYF.

The rearrangement links TRBV7-8 to TRBJ1-5; TRBD1 matches at 9 bases. V lost 7 bases, J lost 6 bases, and 7 bases stayed unmatched. This CDR3 region has 14 residues. From germline, CDR1 is SGHVS and CDR2 FQNEAQ. This CDR3 is CASKTGTGTQPQHF. DNA for the CDR3: TGTGCCAGCAAGACCGGGACAGGGACTCAGCCCCAGCATTTT.

The rearrangement links TRBV6-1 to TRBJ2-3; D possibly corresponds to TRBD1 (5 bases). Trimming shortened V by 2 bases and J by 0 bases, and 9 bases separated the two germline ends. The CDR3 is 15 residues long. Germline V gives CDR1 MNHNS, CDR2 SASEGT. The DNA for the CDR3 is TGTGCCAGCAGTGAACAGGGTGGAAGCACAGATACGCAGTATTTT. As protein: CASSEQGGSTDTQYF.

Worth noting for this clonotype: One base away lies a much larger clone, so this may be a sequencing read error. The chain is built from TRBV7-2 and TRBJ2-4; 7 nucleotides agree with TRBD1. Germline V gene lookup returns CDR1 SGHTA and CDR2 FQGNSA. The CDR3 runs 12 residues. The junction had 4 bases not matched to a gene; V was cut back by 1 base and J by 13 bases. CDR3 nucleotides: TGTGCCAGCAGCTTAGTCCAGGGGGAGCAGTACTTC. Translation: CASSLVQGEQYF.

The J gene is TRBJ1-2, the V gene TRBV6-1; D unclear. The CDR3 length is 16 residues. Germline V gene sequence: CDR1 MNHNS, CDR2 SASEGT. Trimming pared 3 bases from V and 4 bases from J, leaving 18 bases between. For the CDR3, the DNA is TGTGCCAGCAGTGAGAGCGGGCGCCCGGGAGCCTATGGCTACACCTTC. This encodes CASSESGRPGAYGYTF.

The sample holds a few counts of this clonotype. This rearrangement joins TRBV21-1 to TRBJ1-2; TRBD1, as called in the table, went unchecked against the DNA. TRBV21-1 is tagged as a pseudogene. The CDR3 is 18 residues long. CDR3 sequence reads: CASSKVIGANRQVYGYTF. For the CDR3, the DNA is TGTGCCAGCAGCAAAGTAATAGGGGCTAACAGGCAAGTCTATGGCTACACCTTC.

This clonotype was recorded a few times. The genes are TRBV2 and TRBJ2-7; 13 nucleotides match TRBD2. V lost 5 bases to trimming and J lost 6 bases; unmatched junction nucleotides: 7. This CDR3 spans 15 amino acids. Per germline, CDR1 SNHLY and CDR2 FYNNEI. Here the CDR3 reads CASSWRLAGGSEQYF. CDR3 nucleotide sequence: TGTGCCAGCAGTTGGCGACTAGCGGGGGGTAGCGAGCAGTACTTC. Full variable domain (rest looked up from reference TRBV2 and TRBJ2-7): EPEVTQTPSHQVTQMGQEVILRCVPISNHLYFYWYRQILGQKVEFLVSFYNNEISEKSEIFDDQFSVERPDGSNFTLKIRSTKLEDSAMYFCASSWRLAGGSEQYFGPGTRLTVT.

This clonotype showed up just a few times. The chain joins TRBV7-2 to TRBJ2-4; the D is unclear. The ends were cut back, 2 bases at V and 1 base at J, with 12 bases in the middle. The germline V gene has CDR1 SGHTA and CDR2 FQGNSA. This CDR3 contains 16 residues. The CDR3 DNA sequence: TGTGCCAGCAGCTTATCAGGCCCCACGGCCAAAAACATTCAGTACTTC. Protein product: CASSLSGPTAKNIQYF.